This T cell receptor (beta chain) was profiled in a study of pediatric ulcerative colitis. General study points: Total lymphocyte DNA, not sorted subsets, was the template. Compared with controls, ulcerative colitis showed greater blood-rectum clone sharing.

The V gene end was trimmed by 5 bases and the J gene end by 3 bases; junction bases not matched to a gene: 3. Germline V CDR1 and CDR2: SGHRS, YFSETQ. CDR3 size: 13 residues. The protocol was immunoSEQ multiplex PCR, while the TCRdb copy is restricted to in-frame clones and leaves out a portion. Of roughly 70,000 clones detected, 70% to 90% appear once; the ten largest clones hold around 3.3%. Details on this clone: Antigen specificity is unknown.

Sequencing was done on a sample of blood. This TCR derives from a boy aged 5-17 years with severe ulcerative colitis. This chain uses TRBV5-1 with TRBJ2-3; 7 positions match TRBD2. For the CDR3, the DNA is TGCGCCAGCAGGGACGGGGGGACAGATACGCAGTATTTT. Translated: CASRDGGTDTQYF.